These 5 T cell receptor beta chains share one sample of origin, sequenced in a study of patients and donors after allogeneic stem cell transplantation. From the RT-PCR reads, TCRdb called clonotypes with MiXCR, one entry per CDR3 protein. Here the sample spans about 410,000 distinct CDR3 sequences, 16% being singletons. Material: blood, either unsorted or a sorted T cell fraction (not recorded which). The receptors were gathered from a human donor who was either an allogeneic HSCT recipient or a stem cell or donor lymphocyte infusion donor (not recorded which). It is not recorded whose cells these are; they may come from a transplant donor.

The V and J genes are TRBV30 and TRBJ2-7; 10 nucleotides line up with TRBD1. The CDR3 has 16 amino acids. J lost 6 bases, V lost 0 bases, and 11 bases had no gene match. Germline V gene lookup returns CDR1 GTSNPN and CDR2 SVGIG (reference sequence). The CDR3 is CAWSVWDRGGEGEQYF. DNA for the CDR3: TGTGCCTGGAGTGTATGGGACAGGGGCGGTGAAGGCGAGCAGTACTTC.

This clonotype has ten or more counts. V gene TRBV20-1 combines with J gene TRBJ1-2; the D is unclear. The germline V gene has CDR1 DFQATT and CDR2 SNEGSKA (reference sequence). The V gene lost 2 bases and the J gene lost 10 bases, with 17 bases spanning the gap. The CDR3 is made up of 13 amino acids. The DNA of the CDR3 is TGCAGTGCTAGATCCCTAGGTGCGGTGGACTACACCTTC. Amino acids: CSARSLGAVDYTF.

This clonotype came up a few times. The gene calls are TRBV18 and TRBJ1-2; 10 bases are shared with TRBD1. Germline CDR1 is KGHSH and CDR2 is LQKENI. J lost 7 bases, V lost 2 bases, and 10 bases had no gene match. The CDR3 length is 16 residues. CDR3 sequence reads: CASSPGMDRGKFGYTF. The DNA for the CDR3 is TGTGCCAGCTCACCAGGGATGGACAGGGGGAAGTTTGGCTACACCTTC. Together with reference TRBV18 and TRBJ1-2, the CDR3 gives the full variable domain: NAGVMQNPRHLVRRRGQEARLRCSPMKGHSHVYWYRQLPEEGLKFMVYLQKENIIDESGMPKERFSAEFPKEGPSILRIQQVVRGDSAAYFCASSPGMDRGKFGYTFGSGTRLTVV.

This clonotype has a handful of counts. In DNA form, the CDR3 reads TGTGCCAGCAGCCCAGGGGTCAGCTTCGAGCAGTACTTC. Translation gives CASSPGVSFEQYF. The chain recombines TRBV4-2 with TRBJ2-7, with a tentative D call TRBD1 (6 bases). V lost 4 bases, J lost 6 bases, and 13 bases lay in between. This CDR3 comprises 13 residues. CDR1 and CDR2 from the germline V gene are LGHNA and YNFKEQ.

A few counts support this clonotype. This chain uses TRBV3-1 with TRBJ2-7, with TRBD1 identical over 10 bases. This CDR3 contains 14 residues. Losses at the gene ends were 1 base for V and 7 bases for J; bases not matched to a gene: 4. Germline V gene data show CDR1 as LGHDT and CDR2 as YNNKEL (reference sequence). Here the CDR3 DNA reads TGTGCCAGCAGCCAAGGACAGGGGGCAAGAGAGCAGTACTTC. Translating gives CASSQGQGAREQYF.